This T cell receptor (beta chain) was obtained from a study of shared clonotypes between healthy human individuals. Adults of Caucasian background living in Nashville, Tennessee made up all donors. CD45RA+ naive and CD45RA-negative memory subsets were separated from CD4+ cells. Generated by immunoSEQ multiplex PCR, the TCRdb table keeps only in-frame clones and is missing some. The data contain about 1.5 million clones, 95% to 99% of them singletons. With regard to this clone: What it binds is unknown.

Whole-study results and caveats: Shared across a few donors were about 4.6% of the naive CD4 clonotypes. Memory subsets generally showed smaller estimated richness than naive subsets did.

The sequence came from a man aged 30-40 years in good health. The sequenced material came from naive CD4+ T cells sorted from blood. Indicated subset: CD45RA+ positively selected.

The CDR3 protein is CASTGRLAGPDTQYF. The CDR3 nucleotides read TGTGCCAGCACCGGAAGGCTAGCGGGTCCCGATACGCAGTATTTT. This sequence joins TRBV6-1 and TRBJ2-3, with 8 bases identical to TRBD2. The germline CDR1 and CDR2 sequences are MNHNS and SASEGT. The CDR3 sequence is 15 residues long. V dropped 7 bases and J dropped 6; count of bases not matched to a gene: 12.